This T cell receptor (beta chain) was profiled in a study of identical twins. A universal primer site arose from template switching, and cDNA bore unique molecular identifiers. TCRdb ran MiXCR on the 5' RACE reads and lists one entry per CDR3 protein. The table lists approximately 890,000 distinct CDR3 sequences, approximately 13% of them singletons. In this sample, this clonotype turned up a few times. At one end the junction does not follow the germline gene, possibly because of a read error. This CDR3 is 14 amino acids long. Looked up from germline, CDR1 is DFQATT and CDR2 is SNEGSKA (reference sequence). This sample was also put to use in a study of yellow fever vaccine responses in identical twins.

The chain links TRBV20-1 to TRBJ2-7; 9 nucleotides agree with TRBD2. Sequenced material: PBMCs. This sequence was found in a woman aged 18-35 years in good health. The CDR3 DNA is TGCAGTGCGAGAGGTGGTAGCGGGAGCCCCGAGCAGTACTTC. Amino acid sequence: CSARGGSGSPEQYF.